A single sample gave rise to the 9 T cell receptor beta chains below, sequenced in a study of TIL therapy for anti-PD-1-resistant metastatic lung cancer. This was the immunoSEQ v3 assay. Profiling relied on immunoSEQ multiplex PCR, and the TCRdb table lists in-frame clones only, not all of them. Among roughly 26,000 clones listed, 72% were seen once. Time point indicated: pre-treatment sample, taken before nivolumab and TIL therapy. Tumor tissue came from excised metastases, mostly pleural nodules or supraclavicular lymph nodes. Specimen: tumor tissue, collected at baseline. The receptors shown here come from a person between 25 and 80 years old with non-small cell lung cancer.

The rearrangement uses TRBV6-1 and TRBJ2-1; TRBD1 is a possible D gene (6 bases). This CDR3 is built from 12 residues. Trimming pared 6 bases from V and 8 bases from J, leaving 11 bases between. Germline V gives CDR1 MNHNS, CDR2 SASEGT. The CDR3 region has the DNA TGTGCCAGCAGCCAACAGGGCTATGAGCAGTTCTTC. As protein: CASSQQGYEQFF.

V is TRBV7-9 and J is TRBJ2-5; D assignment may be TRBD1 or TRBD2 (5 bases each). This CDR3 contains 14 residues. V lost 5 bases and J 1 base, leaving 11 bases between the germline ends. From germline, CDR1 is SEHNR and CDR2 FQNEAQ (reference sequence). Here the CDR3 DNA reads TGTGCCAGCAGCCCGGGACGGCTCCAAGAGACCCAGTACTTC. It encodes CASSPGRLQETQYF.

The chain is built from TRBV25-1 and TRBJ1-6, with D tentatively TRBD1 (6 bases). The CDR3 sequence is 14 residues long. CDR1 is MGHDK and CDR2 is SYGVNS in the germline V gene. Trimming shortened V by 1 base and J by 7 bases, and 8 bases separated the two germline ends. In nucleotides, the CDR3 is TGTGCCAGCAGTGAATCACAGGGAAATTCACCCCTCCACTTT. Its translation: CASSESQGNSPLHF.

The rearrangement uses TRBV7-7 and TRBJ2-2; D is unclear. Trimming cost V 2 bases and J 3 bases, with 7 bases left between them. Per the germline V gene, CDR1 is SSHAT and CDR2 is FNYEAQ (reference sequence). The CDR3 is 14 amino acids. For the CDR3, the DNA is TGTGCCAGCAGCTTATCGCCGGACACCGGGGAGCTGTTTTTT. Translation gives CASSLSPDTGELFF.

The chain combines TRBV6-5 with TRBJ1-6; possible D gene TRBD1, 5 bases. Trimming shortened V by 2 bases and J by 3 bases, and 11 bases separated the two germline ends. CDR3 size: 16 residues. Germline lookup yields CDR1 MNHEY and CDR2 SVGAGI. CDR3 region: CASSYAGGIYNSPLHF. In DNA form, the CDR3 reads TGTGCCAGCAGTTACGCGGGGGGAATCTATAATTCACCCCTCCACTTT.

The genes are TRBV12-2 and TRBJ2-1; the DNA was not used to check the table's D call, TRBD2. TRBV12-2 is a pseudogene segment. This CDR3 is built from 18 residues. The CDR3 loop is CASRLATTSGGPYNEQFF. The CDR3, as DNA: TGTGCAAGTCGCTTAGCGACCACTAGCGGGGGGCCTTACAATGAGCAGTTCTTC.

The CDR3 nucleotides read TGTGCCAGCAGCTTGTTTAGCGGGGGGAGCACAGATACGCAGTATTTT. Its translation is CASSLFSGGSTDTQYF. V is TRBV5-4 and J is TRBJ2-3; 10 positions match TRBD2. CDR1 is SGHNT and CDR2 is YYREEE in the germline V gene (reference sequence). Trimming at V came to 1 base and at J to 0 bases, leaving 2 bases not matched to a gene. CDR3 length equals 16 residues. Drawing the rest from reference TRBV5-4 and TRBJ2-3, the complete variable domain is ETGVTQSPTHLIKTRGQQVTLRCSSQSGHNTVSWYQQALGQGPQFIFQYYREEENGRGNFPPRFSGLQFPNYSSELNVNALELDDSALYLCASSLFSGGSTDTQYFGPGTRLTVL.

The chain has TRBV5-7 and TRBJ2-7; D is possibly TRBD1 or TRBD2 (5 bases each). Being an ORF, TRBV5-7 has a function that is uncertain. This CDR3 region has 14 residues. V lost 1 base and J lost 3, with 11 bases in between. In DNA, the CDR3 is TGTGCCAGCAGCTTGAGGGACCCCGACTACGAGCAGTACTTC. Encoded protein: CASSLRDPDYEQYF.

The CDR3 sequence is CASSGDNLEPQHF. DNA of the CDR3: TGTGCCAGCAGTGGGGATAATCTCGAGCCCCAGCATTTT. This chain links TRBV2 with TRBJ1-5; no clear D gene. Trimming removed 4 bases at V and 8 bases at J, with 12 bases between. Germline V CDR1 and CDR2: SNHLY, FYNNEI. CDR3 length equals 13 residues.